This TCR beta chain was found in a study of CD8 T cells in ankylosing spondylitis. Each CDR3 protein is one row after TCRdb ran MiXCR on the 5' RACE reads. The data contain 150,000 to 200,000 distinct CDR3 sequences, 10% to 15% of them singletons. The CDR3 covers 19 residues. The V gene end was trimmed by 1 base and the J gene end by 5 bases; junction bases not matched to a gene: 12. Germline CDR1 reads SGHTA; CDR2 reads FQGTGA. The sequenced sample consisted of blood, either unsorted or a sorted T cell fraction (not recorded which). This TCR was sampled from a female donor with ankylosing spondylitis or in good health (not recorded which). This chain joins TRBV7-3 and TRBJ2-3; 13 positions agree with TRBD2. The CDR3 sequence is CASSLRPLLAGGPEDTQYF. CDR3 coding DNA: TGTGCCAGCAGCTTAAGGCCCTTACTAGCGGGAGGGCCGGAAGATACGCAGTATTTT.